A selection of T cell receptor beta chains follows, all from one sample in a study of T cells after yellow fever vaccination. TCRdb reprocessed the 5' RACE reads via MiXCR and lists one record per CDR3 protein. The table includes approximately 170,000 distinct CDR3 sequences, approximately 10% detected once. The sample in question was CD8+ T cells sorted from PBMCs, obtained 15 days after the yellow fever booster vaccination. The receptors were gathered from a man aged 18 to 35 who received the YFV17D yellow fever vaccine. CDR3s include the opening cysteine and the closing phenylalanine or tryptophan. Size is stated for part of the rows, as once, few or many counts, or as a class when the clone is expanded.

abundance	v_gene	j_gene	CDR3aa
many	TRBV7-2	TRBJ1-6	CASSYRPNSPLHF
few	TRBV19	TRBJ2-7	CASSMGATRSSYEQYF
few	TRBV19	TRBJ2-2	CASTPDRGYTGELFF
few	TRBV5-1	TRBJ1-1	CASSLAGWDTEAFF
few	TRBV24-1	TRBJ1-1	CATRPRGRETEAFF
.	TRBV7-3	TRBJ2-2	CASSSQGTGDTGELFF
.	TRBV5-4	TRBJ1-1	CASKGETEAFF
.	TRBV19	TRBJ1-2	CASSIEGRYGYTF
.	TRBV6-5	TRBJ1-2	CASSTHSHRGGGYTF
.	TRBV3-1	TRBJ2-5	CASSQDATSYQETQYF
.	TRBV6-2/TRBV6-3	TRBJ1-5	CASSVPGGSQHQHF
few	TRBV7-6	TRBJ1-5	CASSRDKGQPQHF
many	TRBV5-1	TRBJ2-3	CASSAPEGVQYF
.	TRBV4-1	TRBJ2-7	CASSQALGEVLTRSYEQYF
.	TRBV3-1	TRBJ1-1	CASSHRTGWTEAFF
.	TRBV4-1	TRBJ1-5	CASSPLGRDQPQHF
.	TRBV5-1	TRBJ2-3	CASSGWGRTDTQYF
few	TRBV7-9	TRBJ2-5	CASSPSGTSGVETQYF
many	TRBV6-2/TRBV6-3	TRBJ2-7	CASRHLGDLNYEQYF
.	TRBV15	TRBJ2-7	CATSRPVDRVYEQYF
.	TRBV6-5	TRBJ2-7	CATGTYEQYF
.	TRBV7-9	TRBJ1-1	CASRDVRGGTEAFF
few	TRBV4-3	TRBJ2-7	CASSQDLRGIRSYEQYF
few	TRBV6-2/TRBV6-3	TRBJ1-1	CASSYGSMKAFF
few	TRBV9	TRBJ2-2	CASSTPGTGELFF
few	TRBV29-1	TRBJ1-2	CSVATGPSGYTF
few	TRBV5-4	TRBJ2-5	CASSFGAGQETQYF
.	TRBV25-1	TRBJ2-1	CASSGSGRGASYNEQFF
.	TRBV20-1	TRBJ1-1	CSARDTGNTEAFF
.	TRBV28	TRBJ1-6	CASGQGSYNSPLHF
few	TRBV25-1	TRBJ1-2	CASAEQGGYTF
.	TRBV4-3	TRBJ2-1	CASSQGTGTPNEQFF
.	TRBV9	TRBJ2-1	CASSVRDGLYNEQFF
few	TRBV5-1	TRBJ1-2	CASSLAPFLTTQTGSYGYTF
few	TRBV7-8	TRBJ2-1	CASSRKGQGVNEQFF
.	TRBV4-1	TRBJ2-5	CASSQDRGLVWETQYF
.	TRBV12-3/TRBV12-4	TRBJ1-5	CASRDPGSNQPQHF
.	TRBV27	TRBJ2-2	CAKGDATGELFF
.	TRBV7-6	TRBJ2-1	CASSPLRQGNYNEQFF
.	TRBV4-1	TRBJ1-1	CASSYRQGGTEAFF
.	TRBV27	TRBJ2-1	CASSLSTGLPNEQFF
few	TRBV12-3/TRBV12-4	TRBJ2-7	CASSLVAYEQYF
.	TRBV6-2/TRBV6-3	TRBJ2-1	CASSYGERGGGEQFF
few	TRBV29-1	TRBJ1-4	CSVRGQGGNEKLFF
.	TRBV2	TRBJ1-1	CASSDEIGGAMGTEAFF
.	TRBV7-9	TRBJ2-2	CASSLSGGANTGELFF
many	TRBV2	TRBJ2-1	CASRDNEQFF
once	TRBV5-1	TRBJ2-7	CASSLRGGEVTREDEQYF
.	TRBV6-6	TRBJ1-3	CATTGEGHTIYF
many	TRBV19	TRBJ2-7	CATATGALSYEQYF
.	TRBV29-1	TRBJ1-2	CSVVGGLDYGYTF
.	TRBV3-1	TRBJ2-5	CASSRLPDSLGETQYF
medium-sized	TRBV4-2	TRBJ2-3	CASSQALAGGTDTQYF
many	TRBV4-3	TRBJ1-6	CASSQDRGRNSPLHF